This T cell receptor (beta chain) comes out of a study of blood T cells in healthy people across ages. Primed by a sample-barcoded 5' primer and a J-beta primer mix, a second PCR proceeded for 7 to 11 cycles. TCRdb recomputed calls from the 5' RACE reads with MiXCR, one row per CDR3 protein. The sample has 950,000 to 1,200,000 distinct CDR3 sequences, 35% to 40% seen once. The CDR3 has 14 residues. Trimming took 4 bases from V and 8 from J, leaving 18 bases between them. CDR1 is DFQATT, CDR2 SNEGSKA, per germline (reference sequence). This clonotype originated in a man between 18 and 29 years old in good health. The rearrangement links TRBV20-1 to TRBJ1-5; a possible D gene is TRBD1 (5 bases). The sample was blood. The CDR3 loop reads CSATTEDLTEPQHF. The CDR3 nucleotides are TGCAGTGCTACGACAGAGGACTTGACGGAGCCCCAGCATTTT.